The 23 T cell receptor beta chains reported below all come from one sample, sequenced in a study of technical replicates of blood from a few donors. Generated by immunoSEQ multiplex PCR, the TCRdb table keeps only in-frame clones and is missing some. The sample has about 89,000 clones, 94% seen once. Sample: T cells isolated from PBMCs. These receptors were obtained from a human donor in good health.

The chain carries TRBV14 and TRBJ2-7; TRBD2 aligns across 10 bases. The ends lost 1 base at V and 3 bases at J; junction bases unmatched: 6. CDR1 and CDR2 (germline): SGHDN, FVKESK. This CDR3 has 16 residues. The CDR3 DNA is TGTGCCAGCAGCCAAGCCCTTAGCGGGAGGAACTACGAGCAGTACTTC. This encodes CASSQALSGRNYEQYF.

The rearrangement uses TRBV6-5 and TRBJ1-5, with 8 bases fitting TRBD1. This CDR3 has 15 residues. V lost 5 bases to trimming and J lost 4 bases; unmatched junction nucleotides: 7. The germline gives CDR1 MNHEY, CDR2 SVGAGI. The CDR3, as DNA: TGTGCCAGCAGTACTCGACAGGGGATGAATCAGCCCCAGCATTTT. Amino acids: CASSTRQGMNQPQHF.

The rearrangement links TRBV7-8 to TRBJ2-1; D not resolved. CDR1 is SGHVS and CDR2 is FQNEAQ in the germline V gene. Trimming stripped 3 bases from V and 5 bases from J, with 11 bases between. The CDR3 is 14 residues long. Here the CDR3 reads CASSLDKQDNEQFF. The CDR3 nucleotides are TGTGCCAGCAGCTTGGATAAGCAGGACAATGAGCAGTTCTTC.

The CDR3 DNA reads as TGCGCCAGCAGCTCCCAGGGGGGCTATGGCTACACCTTC. It specifies CASSSQGGYGYTF. The V gene is TRBV5-1, the J gene TRBJ1-2; 7 bases map to TRBD1. Looked up from germline, CDR1 is SGHRS and CDR2 is YFSETQ. The CDR3 covers 13 residues. The V segment lost 3 bases and the J segment 4 bases; nucleotides outside the gene matches: 3.

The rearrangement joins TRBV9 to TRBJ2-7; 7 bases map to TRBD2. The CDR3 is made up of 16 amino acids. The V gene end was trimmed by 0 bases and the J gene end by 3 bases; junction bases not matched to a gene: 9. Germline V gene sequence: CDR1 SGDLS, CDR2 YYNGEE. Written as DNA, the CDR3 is TGTGCCAGCAGCGTAGGGGGCAGGGAGGGTGTCTACGAGCAGTACTTC. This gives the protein CASSVGGREGVYEQYF.

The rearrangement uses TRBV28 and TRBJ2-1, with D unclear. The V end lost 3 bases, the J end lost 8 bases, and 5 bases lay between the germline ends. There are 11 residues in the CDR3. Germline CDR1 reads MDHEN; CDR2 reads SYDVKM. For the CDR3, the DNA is TGTGCCAGCAGTTTCAATCATGAGCAGTTCTTC. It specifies CASSFNHEQFF. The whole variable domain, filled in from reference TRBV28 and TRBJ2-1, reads DVKVTQSSRYLVKRTGEKVFLECVQDMDHENMFWYRQDPGLGLRLIYFSYDVKMKEKGDIPEGYSVSREKKERFSLILESASTNQTSMYLCASSFNHEQFFGPGTRLTVL.

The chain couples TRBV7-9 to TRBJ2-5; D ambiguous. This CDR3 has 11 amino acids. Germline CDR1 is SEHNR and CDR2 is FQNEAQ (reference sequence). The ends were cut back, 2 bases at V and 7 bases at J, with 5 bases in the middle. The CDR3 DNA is TGTGCCAGCAGCTTATCTTGGACCCAGTACTTC. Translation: CASSLSWTQYF. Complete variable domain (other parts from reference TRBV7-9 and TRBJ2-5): DTGVSQNPRHKITKRGQNVTFRCDPISEHNRLYWYRQTLGQGPEFLTYFQNEAQLEKSRLLSDRFSAERPKGSFSTLEIQRTEQGDSAMYLCASSLSWTQYFGPGTRLLVL.

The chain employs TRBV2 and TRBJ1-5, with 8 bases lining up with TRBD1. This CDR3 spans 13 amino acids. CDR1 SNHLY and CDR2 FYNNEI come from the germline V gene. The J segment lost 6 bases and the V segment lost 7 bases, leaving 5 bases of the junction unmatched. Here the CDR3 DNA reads TGTGCCAGCATACAGGGGGAGCGTCAGCCCCAGCATTTT. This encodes CASIQGERQPQHF.

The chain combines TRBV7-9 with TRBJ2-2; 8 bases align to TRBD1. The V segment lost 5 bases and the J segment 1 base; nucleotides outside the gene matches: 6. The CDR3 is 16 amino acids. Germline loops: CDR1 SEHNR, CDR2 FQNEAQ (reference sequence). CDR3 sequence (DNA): TGTGCCAGCAGCGCGACCGGGACAGGGAACACCGGGGAGCTGTTTTTT. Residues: CASSATGTGNTGELFF.

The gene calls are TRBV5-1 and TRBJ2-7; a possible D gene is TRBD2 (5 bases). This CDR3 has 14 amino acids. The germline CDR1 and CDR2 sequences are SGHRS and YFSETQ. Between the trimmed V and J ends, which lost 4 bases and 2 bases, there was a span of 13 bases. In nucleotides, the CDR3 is TGCGCCAGCAGCCGGGGAGATCATCCCTACGAGCAGTACTTC. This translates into CASSRGDHPYEQYF.

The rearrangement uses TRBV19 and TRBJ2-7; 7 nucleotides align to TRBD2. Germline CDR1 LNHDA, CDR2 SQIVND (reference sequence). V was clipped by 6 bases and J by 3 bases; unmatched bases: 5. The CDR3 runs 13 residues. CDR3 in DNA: TGTGCCAGTAGAGGGCGGGAGCGCTACGAGCAGTACTTC. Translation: CASRGRERYEQYF.

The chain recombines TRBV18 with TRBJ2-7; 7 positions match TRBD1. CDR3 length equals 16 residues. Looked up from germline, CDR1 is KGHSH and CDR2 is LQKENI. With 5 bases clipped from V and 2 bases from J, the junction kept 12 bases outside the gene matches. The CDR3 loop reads CASSAERDSVTYEQYF. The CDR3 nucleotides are TGTGCCAGCTCAGCCGAACGGGACAGCGTTACCTACGAGCAGTACTTC.

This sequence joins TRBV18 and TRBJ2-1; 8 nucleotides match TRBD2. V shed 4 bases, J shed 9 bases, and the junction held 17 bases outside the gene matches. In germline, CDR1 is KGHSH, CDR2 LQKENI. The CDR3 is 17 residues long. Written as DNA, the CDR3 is TGTGCCAGCTCACACCTCAGCGGTAGCGGGATGTGGTTTGAGCAGTTCTTC. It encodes CASSHLSGSGMWFEQFF. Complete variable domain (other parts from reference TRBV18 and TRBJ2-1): NAGVMQNPRHLVRRRGQEARLRCSPMKGHSHVYWYRQLPEEGLKFMVYLQKENIIDESGMPKERFSAEFPKEGPSILRIQQVVRGDSAAYFCASSHLSGSGMWFEQFFGPGTRLTVL.

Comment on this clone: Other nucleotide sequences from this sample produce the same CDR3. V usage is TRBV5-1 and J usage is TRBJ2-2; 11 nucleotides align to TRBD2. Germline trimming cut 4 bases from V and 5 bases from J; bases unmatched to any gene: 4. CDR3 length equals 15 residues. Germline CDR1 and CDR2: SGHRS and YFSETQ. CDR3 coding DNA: TGCGCCAGCAGCCTAGCGGGGGGAAGGACCGGGGAGCTGTTTTTT. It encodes CASSLAGGRTGELFF. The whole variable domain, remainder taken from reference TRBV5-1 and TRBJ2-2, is KAGVTQTPRYLIKTRGQQVTLSCSPISGHRSVSWYQQTPGQGLQFLFEYFSETQRNKGNFPGRFSGRQFSNSRSEMNVSTLELGDSALYLCASSLAGGRTGELFFGEGSRLTVL.

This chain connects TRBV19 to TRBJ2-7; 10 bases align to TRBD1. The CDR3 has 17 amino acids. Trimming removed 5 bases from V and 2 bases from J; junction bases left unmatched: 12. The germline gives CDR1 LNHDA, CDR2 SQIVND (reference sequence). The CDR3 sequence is CASSPRGTGAQPYEQYF. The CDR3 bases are TGTGCCAGTAGTCCCCGCGGGACAGGGGCGCAACCCTACGAGCAGTACTTC.

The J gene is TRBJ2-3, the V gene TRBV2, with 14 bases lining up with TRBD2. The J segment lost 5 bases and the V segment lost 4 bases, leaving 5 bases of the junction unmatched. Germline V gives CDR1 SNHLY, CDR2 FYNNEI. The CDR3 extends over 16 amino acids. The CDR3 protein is CASSGGLAGAVDTQYF. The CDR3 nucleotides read TGTGCCAGCAGTGGGGGACTAGCGGGAGCGGTAGATACGCAGTATTTT.

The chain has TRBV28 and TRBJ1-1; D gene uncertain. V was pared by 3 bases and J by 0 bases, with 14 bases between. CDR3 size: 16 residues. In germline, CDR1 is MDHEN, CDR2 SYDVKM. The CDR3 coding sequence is TGTGCCAGCAGTTTTGATTGGGCTCTCATGAACACTGAAGCTTTCTTT. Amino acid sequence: CASSFDWALMNTEAFF.

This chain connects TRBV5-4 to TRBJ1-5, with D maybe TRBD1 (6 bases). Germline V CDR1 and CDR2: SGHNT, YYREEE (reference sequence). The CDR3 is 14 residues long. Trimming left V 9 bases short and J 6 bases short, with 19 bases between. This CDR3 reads CATGGADRGQPQHF. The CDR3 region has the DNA TGTGCCACCGGGGGGGCGGACAGAGGTCAGCCCCAGCATTTT.

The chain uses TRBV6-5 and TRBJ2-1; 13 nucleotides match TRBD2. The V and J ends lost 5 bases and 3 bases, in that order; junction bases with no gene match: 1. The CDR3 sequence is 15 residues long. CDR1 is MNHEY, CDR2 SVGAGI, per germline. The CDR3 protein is CASSRTSGSYNEQFF. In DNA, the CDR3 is TGTGCCAGCAGTCGGACTAGCGGGAGCTACAATGAGCAGTTCTTC.

CDR3 region: CASSWTGRNSPLHF. CDR3 nucleotides: TGTGCCAGCAGCTGGACAGGGCGTAATTCACCCCTCCACTTT. The chain couples TRBV7-9 to TRBJ1-6; 8 positions match TRBD1. Germline trimming cut 4 bases from V and 6 bases from J; bases unmatched to any gene: 2. This CDR3 region has 14 residues. The V gene's germline CDR1 is SEHNR and CDR2 FQNEAQ (reference sequence). Using reference TRBV7-9 and TRBJ1-6 for the parts outside the CDR3, the full variable domain is DTGVSQNPRHKITKRGQNVTFRCDPISEHNRLYWYRQTLGQGPEFLTYFQNEAQLEKSRLLSDRFSAERPKGSFSTLEIQRTEQGDSAMYLCASSWTGRNSPLHFGNGTRLTVT.

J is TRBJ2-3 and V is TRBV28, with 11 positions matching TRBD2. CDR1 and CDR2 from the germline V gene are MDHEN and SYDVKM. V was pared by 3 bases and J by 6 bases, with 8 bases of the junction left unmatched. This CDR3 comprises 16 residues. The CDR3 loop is CASSFILAGVSDTQYF. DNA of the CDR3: TGTGCCAGCAGTTTCATACTAGCGGGAGTGTCGGATACGCAGTATTTT. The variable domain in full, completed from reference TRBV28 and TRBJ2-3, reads DVKVTQSSRYLVKRTGEKVFLECVQDMDHENMFWYRQDPGLGLRLIYFSYDVKMKEKGDIPEGYSVSREKKERFSLILESASTNQTSMYLCASSFILAGVSDTQYFGPGTRLTVL.

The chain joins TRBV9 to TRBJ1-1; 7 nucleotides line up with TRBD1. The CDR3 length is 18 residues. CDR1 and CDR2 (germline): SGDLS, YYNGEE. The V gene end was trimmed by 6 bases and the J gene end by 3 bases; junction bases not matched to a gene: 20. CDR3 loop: CASIVGGVKEVRDTEAFF. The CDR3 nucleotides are TGTGCCAGCATTGTAGGGGGCGTAAAAGAGGTGAGGGACACTGAAGCTTTCTTT.

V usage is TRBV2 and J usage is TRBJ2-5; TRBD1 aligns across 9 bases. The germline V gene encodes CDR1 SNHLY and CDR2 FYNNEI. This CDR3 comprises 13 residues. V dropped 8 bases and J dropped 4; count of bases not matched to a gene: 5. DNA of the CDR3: TGTGCCAGCGGCGGGACAGGGCGAGAGACCCAGTACTTC. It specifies CASGGTGRETQYF.